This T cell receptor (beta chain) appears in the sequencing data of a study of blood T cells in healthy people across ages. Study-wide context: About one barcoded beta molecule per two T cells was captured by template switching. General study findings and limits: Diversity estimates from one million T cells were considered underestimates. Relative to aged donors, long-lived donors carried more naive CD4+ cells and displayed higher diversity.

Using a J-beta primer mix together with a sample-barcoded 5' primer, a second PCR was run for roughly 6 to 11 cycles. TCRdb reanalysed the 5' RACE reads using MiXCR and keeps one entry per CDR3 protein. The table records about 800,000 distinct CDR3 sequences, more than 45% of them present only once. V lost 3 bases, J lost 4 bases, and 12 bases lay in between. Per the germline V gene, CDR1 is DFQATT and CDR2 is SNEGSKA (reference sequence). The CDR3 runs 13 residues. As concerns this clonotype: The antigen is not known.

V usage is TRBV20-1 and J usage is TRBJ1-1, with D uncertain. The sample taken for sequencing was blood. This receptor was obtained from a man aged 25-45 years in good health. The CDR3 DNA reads TGCAGTGCTAGTAAGGGCGTGGGCACTGAAGCTTTCTTT. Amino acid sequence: CSASKGVGTEAFF.